The 7 T cell receptor beta chains listed next were all sequenced from one sample in a study of patients and donors after allogeneic stem cell transplantation. One entry per CDR3 protein results from TCRdb running MiXCR on the RT-PCR reads. The table has about 400,000 distinct CDR3 sequences, roughly 16% seen once; the top ten hold less than 8.5%. Sequencing was performed on blood, either unsorted or a sorted T cell fraction (not recorded which). These receptors came from a human donor who was either an allogeneic HSCT recipient or a stem cell or donor lymphocyte infusion donor (not recorded which). It is not recorded whose cells these are; they may come from a transplant donor.

This clonotype was observed at least ten times. V is TRBV2 and J is TRBJ2-7; D may match TRBD1 or TRBD2 (5 bases each). CDR1 and CDR2 from the germline V gene are SNHLY and FYNNEI. Trimming pared 6 bases from V and 4 bases from J, leaving 13 bases between. The CDR3 spans 13 residues. This CDR3 is CASRSGTGYEQYF. CDR3 DNA: TGTGCCAGCAGATCGGGGACCGGATACGAGCAGTACTTC.

V usage is TRBV7-6 and J usage is TRBJ2-3, with no clear D. The length of the CDR3 is 13 residues. Trimming pared 3 bases from V and 4 bases from J, leaving 8 bases between. Germline CDR1 and CDR2: SGHVS and FNYEAQ. The chain's CDR3 is CASSFSRADTQYF. As DNA, the CDR3 is TGTGCCAGCAGCTTTAGCCGTGCAGATACGCAGTATTTT.

The CDR3 nucleotides are TGTGCCTGGAGCTCCTCTCTGAAATCACATGAGCAGTTCTTC. The encoded protein is CAWSSSLKSHEQFF. V and J are TRBV30 and TRBJ2-1; D uncertain. This CDR3 is built from 14 residues. Trimming took off 3 bases at V and 8 bases at J, with 17 bases between the two ends. The germline V gene has CDR1 GTSNPN and CDR2 SVGIG (reference sequence).

This clonotype was detected ten times or more. The gene calls are TRBV28 and TRBJ2-3, with 8 bases aligning to TRBD2. The V and J ends lost 5 bases and 2 bases, in that order; junction bases with no gene match: 6. The germline CDR1 and CDR2 sequences are MDHEN and SYDVKM. There are 15 residues in the CDR3. The CDR3 is CASSVIAGFTDTQYF. For the CDR3, the DNA is TGTGCCAGCAGTGTCATAGCGGGGTTCACAGATACGCAGTATTTT. The full variable domain, its missing parts supplied by reference TRBV28 and TRBJ2-3, is DVKVTQSSRYLVKRTGEKVFLECVQDMDHENMFWYRQDPGLGLRLIYFSYDVKMKEKGDIPEGYSVSREKKERFSLILESASTNQTSMYLCASSVIAGFTDTQYFGPGTRLTVL.

Only a few counts were recorded for this clonotype. This sequence joins TRBV19 and TRBJ1-1, with a weak D call TRBD1 (5 bases). The V and J ends lost 3 bases and 1 base respectively, with 12 bases between them. Germline CDR1 LNHDA, CDR2 SQIVND (reference sequence). This CDR3 contains 15 residues. CDR3 nucleotide sequence: TGTGCCAGTAGTATGGGGCGTGGGGCGAACACTGAAGCTTTCTTT. It is translated as CASSMGRGANTEAFF.

This clonotype came up a few times. The chain combines TRBV5-1 with TRBJ2-2; 11 bases agree with TRBD1. The CDR3 sequence is 15 residues long. The ends lost 3 bases at V and 6 bases at J; junction bases unmatched: 4. Germline assignment: CDR1 SGHRS and CDR2 YFSETQ. The CDR3 nucleotides are TGCGCCAGCAGCTGGGGACAGGGGGTACCCGGGGAGCTGTTTTTT. Its protein is CASSWGQGVPGELFF.

This clonotype was found a few times. The gene calls are TRBV6-5 and TRBJ2-4; D uncertain. This CDR3 is built from 15 residues. Between the trimmed V and J ends, which lost 4 bases and 3 bases, there was a span of 13 bases. The germline V gene encodes CDR1 MNHEY and CDR2 SVGAGI. CDR3 nucleotides: TGTGCCAGCAGTTCACCTAGACACGACAAAAACATTCAGTACTTC. Its translation: CASSSPRHDKNIQYF.